A selection of T cell receptor beta chains follows, all from one sample in a study of cytomegalovirus exposure and HLA in healthy donors. The data were produced by immunoSEQ multiplex PCR, yet TCRdb's version contains in-frame clones alone and is incomplete. In the table there are 60,000 to 80,000 clones, around 94% of which are singletons. Sequencing was carried out using PBMCs. The receptors originated from a woman in her late teens or twenties in good health and CMV-seropositive. Both conserved end residues are part of each CDR3. The order of the fields is J gene, V gene, D gene, clone size, CDR3 DNA, CDR3 protein. D genes are given only for firm matches. Some rows have no size entry. The others give once, few or many, or a class for an expanded clone.

j_call: TRBJ1-2
v_call: TRBV29-1
d_call: -
clone_size: -
cdr3_nt: TGCAGCGTTGAAAAAAAGGCAGGGCTCGGCTACACCTTC
cdr3_aa: CSVEKKAGLGYTF

j_call: TRBJ2-3
v_call: TRBV19
d_call: -
clone_size: -
cdr3_nt: TGTGCCAGTAGTTACCGTCGGGAAGGCAGGGGAGGGACAGATACGCAGTATTTT
cdr3_aa: CASSYRREGRGGTDTQYF

j_call: TRBJ2-1
v_call: TRBV28
d_call: TRBD2
clone_size: -
cdr3_nt: TGTGCCAGCAGTTCCTCCGGGACTAGAGACTTCCATGAGCAGTTCTTC
cdr3_aa: CASSSSGTRDFHEQFF

j_call: TRBJ2-5
v_call: TRBV5-1
d_call: TRBD2
clone_size: -
cdr3_nt: TGCGCCAGCAGCATCCGACTAGCGGCGAAGGAAGAGACCCAGTACTTC
cdr3_aa: CASSIRLAAKEETQYF

j_call: TRBJ2-5
v_call: TRBV10-2
d_call: TRBD2
clone_size: -
cdr3_nt: TGCGCCAGCAGGATAGCGGGGCGAGAGACCCAGTACTTC
cdr3_aa: CASRIAGRETQYF

j_call: TRBJ2-7
v_call: TRBV2
d_call: TRBD1
clone_size: few
cdr3_nt: TGTGCCAGCGTTGCCGGGACAGGGGATTACGAGCAGTACTTC
cdr3_aa: CASVAGTGDYEQYF

j_call: TRBJ2-7
v_call: TRBV7-6
d_call: -
clone_size: -
cdr3_nt: TGTGCCAGCAGCCCCAGCGTTGGGGAGCAGTACTTC
cdr3_aa: CASSPSVGEQYF

j_call: TRBJ1-4
v_call: TRBV20-1
d_call: -
clone_size: once
cdr3_nt: TGCAGTGCTAGTCGCAGACTGGAACTGTTTTTT
cdr3_aa: CSASRRLELFF

j_call: TRBJ1-5
v_call: TRBV5-8
d_call: -
clone_size: -
cdr3_nt: TGTGCCAGCAGCTTGCTTACACAGGCAATAAGCAATCAGCCCCAGCATTTT
cdr3_aa: CASSLLTQAISNQPQHF

j_call: TRBJ1-2
v_call: TRBV5-6
d_call: -
clone_size: -
cdr3_nt: TGTGCCAGCAGCTTGACAGGAGACTATGGCTACACCTTC
cdr3_aa: CASSLTGDYGYTF

j_call: TRBJ1-3
v_call: TRBV7-7
d_call: TRBD1
clone_size: -
cdr3_nt: TGTGCTAGCGCCGCTGGACAGGGGAAGGCAGGAAACACCATATATTTT
cdr3_aa: CASAAGQGKAGNTIYF

j_call: TRBJ2-5
v_call: TRBV11-2
d_call: -
clone_size: -
cdr3_nt: TGTGCCAGCAGCTTAGAGGCTAGTTTGGAGACCCAGTACTTC
cdr3_aa: CASSLEASLETQYF

j_call: TRBJ2-3
v_call: TRBV28
d_call: -
clone_size: -
cdr3_nt: TGTGCCAGCAGTTCGGCGGGAAGGGCAGATACGCAGTATTTT
cdr3_aa: CASSSAGRADTQYF

j_call: TRBJ2-5
v_call: TRBV5-1
d_call: TRBD1
clone_size: -
cdr3_nt: TGCGCCAGCAGCTCCACAGGGGGTGGACAGACCCAGTACTTC
cdr3_aa: CASSSTGGGQTQYF

j_call: TRBJ1-6
v_call: TRBV7-8
d_call: -
clone_size: -
cdr3_nt: TGTGCCAGCAGCACCGACAGCCCGGTCTCACCCCTCCACTTT
cdr3_aa: CASSTDSPVSPLHF

j_call: TRBJ1-1
v_call: TRBV2
d_call: TRBD1
clone_size: -
cdr3_nt: TGTGCCAGCATCCAGGGGGTCACTGAAGCTTTCTTT
cdr3_aa: CASIQGVTEAFF

j_call: TRBJ1-1
v_call: TRBV4-2
d_call: -
clone_size: -
cdr3_nt: TGTGCCAGCAGCCCACGGACAGCGGGAGAAGCTTTCTTT
cdr3_aa: CASSPRTAGEAFF

j_call: TRBJ2-5
v_call: TRBV4-3
d_call: TRBD2
clone_size: -
cdr3_nt: TGCGCCAGCAGCCACCGTGGACTAGCGGAGTACCAAGAGACCCAGTACTTC
cdr3_aa: CASSHRGLAEYQETQYF

j_call: TRBJ1-1
v_call: TRBV6-5
d_call: -
clone_size: -
cdr3_nt: TGTGCCAGCAGTTACTCGGGGGGGCTTGGAGCTTTCTTT
cdr3_aa: CASSYSGGLGAFF

j_call: TRBJ2-7
v_call: TRBV4-1
d_call: -
clone_size: -
cdr3_nt: TGCGCCAGCAGCCAATTAACAGGGTTCTCGGAGCAGTACTTC
cdr3_aa: CASSQLTGFSEQYF

j_call: TRBJ1-1
v_call: TRBV7-2
d_call: TRBD1
clone_size: -
cdr3_nt: TGTGCCAGCAGCTTCCAAAAAACCGGGACAGTGAACACTGAAGCTTTCTTT
cdr3_aa: CASSFQKTGTVNTEAFF

j_call: TRBJ2-2
v_call: TRBV19
d_call: -
clone_size: -
cdr3_nt: TGTGCCAGTAGTATCCCGACAGGCACCGGGGAGCTGTTTTTT
cdr3_aa: CASSIPTGTGELFF

j_call: TRBJ2-7
v_call: TRBV6-5
d_call: -
clone_size: -
cdr3_nt: TGTGCCAGCAGCCGCGGGACAGAATCTATTTACGAGCAGTACTTC
cdr3_aa: CASSRGTESIYEQYF

j_call: TRBJ2-7
v_call: TRBV2
d_call: TRBD2
clone_size: once
cdr3_nt: TGTGCCAGCAGTACCCCGAGACTAGCGGGAGGCATGCAGTACTTC
cdr3_aa: CASSTPRLAGGMQYF

j_call: TRBJ2-7
v_call: TRBV28
d_call: TRBD1
clone_size: -
cdr3_nt: TGTGCCAGCAGTTTACCGGGACAGGGAAACTACGAGCAGTACTTC
cdr3_aa: CASSLPGQGNYEQYF

j_call: TRBJ1-4
v_call: TRBV19
d_call: -
clone_size: -
cdr3_nt: TGTGCCAGTAGTCCTGGACAAGACAATGAAAAACTGTTTTTT
cdr3_aa: CASSPGQDNEKLFF

j_call: TRBJ1-2
v_call: TRBV10-1
d_call: TRBD1
clone_size: -
cdr3_nt: TGCGCCAGCAGTGAGTCGCGGGGAGCGGACAGGGGGAGATATGGCTACACCTTC
cdr3_aa: CASSESRGADRGRYGYTF

j_call: TRBJ2-7
v_call: TRBV6-1
d_call: -
clone_size: -
cdr3_nt: TGTGCCAGCCAGTGGGCCGAACAGGGACCCTACGAGCAGTACTTC
cdr3_aa: CASQWAEQGPYEQYF

j_call: TRBJ1-6
v_call: TRBV6-6
d_call: TRBD1
clone_size: -
cdr3_nt: TGTGCCAGCGGAGAACGGGACAGGGTGAATTCACCCCTCCACTTT
cdr3_aa: CASGERDRVNSPLHF

j_call: TRBJ1-4
v_call: TRBV7-9
d_call: TRBD1
clone_size: -
cdr3_nt: TGTGCCAGCAGCTTAATTTCGGGACAGGGTGGGGAAAAACTGTTTTTT
cdr3_aa: CASSLISGQGGEKLFF

j_call: TRBJ2-7
v_call: TRBV28
d_call: TRBD1
clone_size: -
cdr3_nt: TGTGCCAGCAGAAGACAGGGGGCCTACGAGCAGTACTTC
cdr3_aa: CASRRQGAYEQYF

j_call: TRBJ1-1
v_call: TRBV18
d_call: -
clone_size: -
cdr3_nt: TGTGCCAGCTCACCCGAGGCCCCGGAGTGGACTGAAGCTTTCTTT
cdr3_aa: CASSPEAPEWTEAFF